These 18 T cell receptor beta chains came from one sample sequenced in a study of blood T cell repertoires in COVID-19. The protocol was immunoSEQ multiplex PCR, while the TCRdb copy is restricted to in-frame clones and leaves out a portion. The data contain under 200,000 clones, approximately 92% of them singletons. Sequencing was carried out using peripheral blood. The receptors were gathered from a man over 45 with acute or convalescent COVID-19.

This chain connects TRBV6-5 to TRBJ2-5; perhaps TRBD1 as D (5 bases). The CDR3 totals 14 residues. Trimming pared 1 base from V and 5 bases from J, leaving 11 bases between. Germline values: CDR1 MNHEY, CDR2 SVGAGI. The CDR3 DNA reads as TGTGCCAGCAGTTACTGGGGCAGGAATGAGACCCAGTACTTC. This translates into CASSYWGRNETQYF.

This rearrangement joins TRBV5-6 to TRBJ1-4, with 9 bases fitting TRBD1. Losses at the gene ends were 4 bases for V and 10 bases for J; bases not matched to a gene: 14. Germline lookup yields CDR1 SGHDT and CDR2 YYEEEE. CDR3 length: 16 amino acids. Here the CDR3 DNA reads TGTGCCAGCAGCCTGGGTCCGGGACAGGGAGTTGGAAAACTGTTTTTT. Translating it yields CASSLGPGQGVGKLFF.

The chain combines TRBV27 with TRBJ2-7, with a tentative D call TRBD1 (5 bases). In germline, CDR1 is MNHEY, CDR2 SMNVEV (reference sequence). The germline V and J ends were trimmed by 6 bases and 1 base, with 16 bases remaining between them. There are 15 residues in the CDR3. CDR3 DNA: TGTGCCAGCAGACCCGTCGAGAAGGGGTCCTACGAGCAGTACTTC. It specifies CASRPVEKGSYEQYF.

This chain links TRBV19 with TRBJ2-1; TRBD2 matches at 15 bases. There are 16 residues in the CDR3. V gave up 5 bases and J gave up 9 bases; unmatched junction bases: 8. The germline gives CDR1 LNHDA, CDR2 SQIVND (reference sequence). The CDR3 DNA reads as TGTGCCAGTAGTGCGGGACTAGCGGGAGGTGGGGCTGAGCAGTTCTTC. It encodes CASSAGLAGGGAEQFF.

This chain joins TRBV28 and TRBJ1-6; D gene ambiguous. The germline V gene encodes CDR1 MDHEN and CDR2 SYDVKM. Trimming pared 3 bases from V and 4 bases from J, leaving 10 bases between. The CDR3 loop spans 15 amino acids. CDR3 sequence reads: CASSFGGTYNSPLHF. In DNA form, the CDR3 reads TGTGCCAGCAGTTTCGGAGGAACTTATAATTCACCCCTCCACTTT.

The chain links TRBV29-1 to TRBJ2-5, with 7 bases that match TRBD1. J was trimmed by 5 bases and V by 7 bases; bases with no gene match: 7. Germline V lookup: CDR1 SQVTM, CDR2 ANQGSEA. CDR3 length: 12 residues. The CDR3 loop reads CSGRTGAETQYF. CDR3 nucleotides: TGCAGCGGGAGGACAGGCGCGGAGACCCAGTACTTC.

This clone is a singleton in its sample. The J gene is TRBJ1-3, the V gene TRBV7-2; 9 positions agree with TRBD1. The V gene's germline CDR1 is SGHTA and CDR2 FQGNSA. The V segment lost 5 bases and the J segment 0 bases; nucleotides outside the gene matches: 11. The CDR3 contains 18 residues. The CDR3 sequence: CASSHALTGGPSGNTIYF. CDR3 DNA: TGTGCCAGCAGCCATGCTTTAACAGGGGGCCCCTCTGGAAACACCATATATTTT.

V usage is TRBV4-3 and J usage is TRBJ1-1; the D is unclear. V was clipped by 0 bases and J by 1 base, with 6 bases between them. The germline gives CDR1 LGHNA, CDR2 YSLEER. The CDR3 loop spans 14 amino acids. The chain's CDR3 is CASSQDFPNTEAFF. The DNA for the CDR3 is TGCGCCAGCAGCCAAGACTTCCCGAACACTGAAGCTTTCTTT.

The chain carries TRBV15 and TRBJ2-7; TRBD2 might be the D (6 bases). The ends were cut back, 6 bases at V and 1 base at J, with 10 bases in the middle. This CDR3 spans 13 amino acids. CDR1 and CDR2 (germline): LNHNV, YYDKDF (reference sequence). DNA of the CDR3: TGTGCCACCAGTGATCGGGGGTCCTACGAGCAGTACTTC. It yields the protein CATSDRGSYEQYF.

V usage is TRBV3-1 (or the pseudogene TRBV3-2) and J usage is TRBJ2-7; no clear D gene. Germline-derived CDR1 and CDR2 are LGHDT and YNNKEL (reference sequence). CDR3 length: 15 residues. With 1 base removed from V and 4 bases from J, the gap between germline ends came to 14 bases. CDR3 loop: CASSQAPSPEYEQYF. CDR3 nucleotides: TGTGCCAGCAGCCAAGCTCCCAGCCCGGAGTACGAGCAGTACTTC.

The rearrangement uses TRBV10-3 and TRBJ1-6; no clear D gene. Trimming stripped 0 bases from V and 16 bases from J, with 16 bases between. Germline-derived CDR1 and CDR2 are ENHRY and SYGVKD. The CDR3 extends over 14 amino acids. The CDR3 region is CAISESLGGGSLHF. Here the CDR3 DNA reads TGTGCCATCAGTGAGTCGTTAGGTGGAGGGTCTCTCCACTTT.

This clone appeared a few times. The rearrangement uses TRBV6-6 and TRBJ2-7; 9 bases are a match to TRBD1. V trimming: 5 bases; J trimming: 6 bases; junction bases outside the gene matches: 11. Germline V gives CDR1 MNHNY, CDR2 SVGAGI (reference sequence). CDR3 length equals 15 residues. The CDR3 DNA is TGTGCCAGCAGTACAGCCGGGACAGGGCCCGGCGAGCAGTACTTC. Protein: CASSTAGTGPGEQYF.

This clone has a single count. The CDR3 sequence: CASSSASGGAPVDEQYV. The CDR3 region has the DNA TGTGCCAGCAGTTCGGCTAGCGGGGGGGCCCCGGTCGACGAGCAGTACGTC. This chain uses TRBV28 with TRBJ2-7; TRBD2 matches 12 bases. The CDR3 consists of 17 residues. Germline V gene data show CDR1 as MDHEN and CDR2 as SYDVKM. The ends lost 4 bases at V and 5 bases at J; junction bases unmatched: 12.

This chain joins TRBV27 and TRBJ2-5, with 8 bases matching TRBD1. The J segment lost 2 bases and the V segment lost 6 bases, leaving 2 bases of the junction unmatched. From germline, CDR1 is MNHEY and CDR2 SMNVEV (reference sequence). CDR3 length equals 13 residues. The CDR3 region has the DNA TGTGCCAGCAGGACAGGGGCGCAAGAGACCCAGTACTTC. This sequence encodes CASRTGAQETQYF.

Here the CDR3 reads CASSPQAGGNTNTGELFF. CDR3 bases: TGTGCCAGCTCACCACAGGCAGGGGGGAATACGAACACCGGGGAGCTGTTTTTT. The rearrangement links TRBV18 to TRBJ2-2, with a tentative D call TRBD1 (7 bases). CDR1 and CDR2 (germline): KGHSH, LQKENI. V lost 1 base and J 0 bases, leaving 15 bases between the germline ends. CDR3 length: 18 residues.

This clone came up once. The chain has TRBV11-3 and TRBJ1-3; D is uncertain. V lost 2 bases, J lost 0 bases, and 17 bases lay in between. The CDR3 is 18 residues long. CDR1 and CDR2 (germline): SGHNT, YENEEA. The CDR3 spells CASSLPHWAVDSGNTIYF. The CDR3, as DNA: TGTGCCAGCAGCTTACCTCACTGGGCAGTAGACTCTGGAAACACCATATATTTT.

V is TRBV19 and J is TRBJ2-7; 8 bases are shared with TRBD1. Germline V gives CDR1 LNHDA, CDR2 SQIVND (reference sequence). V lost 3 bases to trimming and J lost 4 bases; unmatched junction nucleotides: 2. CDR3 length: 13 residues. The DNA of the CDR3 is TGTGCCAGTAGTATCCGACAGGGGTACGAGCAGTACGTC. Its translation: CASSIRQGYEQYV.

The chain joins TRBV30 to TRBJ1-2; TRBD1 matches 7 bases. V shed 2 bases, J shed 8 bases, and the junction held 5 bases outside the gene matches. This CDR3 spans 12 amino acids. From germline, CDR1 is GTSNPN and CDR2 SVGIG (reference sequence). CDR3 in amino acids: CAWSTGQKGYTF. The CDR3 DNA follows: TGTGCCTGGAGTACGGGACAGAAAGGCTACACCTTC. The whole variable domain, filled in from reference TRBV30 and TRBJ1-2, reads SQTIHQWPATLVQPVGSPLSLECTVEGTSNPNLYWYRQAAGRGLQLLFYSVGIGQISSEVPQNLSASRPQDRQFILSSKKLLLSDSGFYLCAWSTGQKGYTFGSGTRLTVV.